This T cell receptor beta chain was recorded in a study of T-cell reconstitution after alpha-beta-depleted transplantation in children. Study-level points and caveats: Newly produced T cells mostly accounted for T-cell counts and diversity one year post-transplant. Surviving recipient T cells and thymic progenitors accounted for the high day-60 TCRbeta diversity observed in some patients.

On this clonotype itself: Its antigen is not identified.

Per germline, CDR1 MNHEY and CDR2 SMNVEV (reference sequence). This CDR3 has 17 amino acids. V lost 5 bases to trimming and J lost 6 bases; unmatched junction nucleotides: 13. It was with unique molecular identifiers that the TCRbeta library was prepared. From the PCR reads, TCRdb called clonotypes with MiXCR, one entry per CDR3 protein. The data hold more than 400,000 distinct CDR3 sequences, with approximately 10% observed a single time. The rearrangement links TRBV27 to TRBJ2-1, with 10 positions matching TRBD2. The sample in question was PBMCs, mostly from graft donor cells, obtained 180 days after TCRalphabeta/CD19-depleted stem cell transplant. The source of this sequence is a female patient aged 2-10 years who had a stem cell transplant for aplastic anemia, so the T cells may come from the graft donor. In DNA form, the CDR3 reads TGTGCCAGCAGTCCCAGGAGCGGGAGGGCAGTTCGCAATGAGCAGTTCTTC. It translates to CASSPRSGRAVRNEQFF.